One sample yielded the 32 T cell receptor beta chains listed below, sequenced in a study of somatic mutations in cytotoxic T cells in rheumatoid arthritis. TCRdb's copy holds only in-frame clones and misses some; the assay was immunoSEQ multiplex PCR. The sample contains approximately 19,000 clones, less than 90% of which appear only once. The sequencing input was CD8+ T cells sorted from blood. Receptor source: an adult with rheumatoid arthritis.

This CDR3 reads CASSLSAQGSYEQYF. The CDR3 DNA is TGTGCCAGCAGTTTATCGGCGCAGGGCTCCTACGAGCAGTACTTC. V usage is TRBV27 and J usage is TRBJ2-7, with D possibly TRBD1 on 5 matching bases. V lost 0 bases and J lost 0, with 9 bases in between. The CDR3 spans 15 residues. Per germline, CDR1 MNHEY and CDR2 SMNVEV (reference sequence).

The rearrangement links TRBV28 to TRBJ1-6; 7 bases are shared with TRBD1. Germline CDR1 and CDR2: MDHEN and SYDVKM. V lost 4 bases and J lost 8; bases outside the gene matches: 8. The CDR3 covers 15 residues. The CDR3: CASSSGQGDYSPLHF. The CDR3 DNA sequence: TGTGCCAGCAGTTCCGGGCAGGGGGATTATTCACCCCTCCACTTT.

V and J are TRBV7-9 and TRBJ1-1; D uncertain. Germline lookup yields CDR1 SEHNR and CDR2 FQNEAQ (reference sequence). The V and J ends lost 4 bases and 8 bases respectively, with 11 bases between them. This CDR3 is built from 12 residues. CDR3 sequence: CASSSSPTEAFF. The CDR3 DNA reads TGTGCCAGCAGCTCCTCTCCGACGGAAGCTTTCTTT. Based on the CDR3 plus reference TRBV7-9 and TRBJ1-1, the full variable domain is DTGVSQNPRHKITKRGQNVTFRCDPISEHNRLYWYRQTLGQGPEFLTYFQNEAQLEKSRLLSDRFSAERPKGSFSTLEIQRTEQGDSAMYLCASSSSPTEAFFGQGTRLTVV.

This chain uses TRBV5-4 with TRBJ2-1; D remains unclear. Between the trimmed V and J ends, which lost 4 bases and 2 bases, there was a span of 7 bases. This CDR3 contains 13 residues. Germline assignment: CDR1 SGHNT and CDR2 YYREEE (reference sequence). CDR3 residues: CASSLNAYNEQFF. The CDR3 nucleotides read TGTGCCAGCAGCCTGAACGCCTACAATGAGCAGTTCTTC.

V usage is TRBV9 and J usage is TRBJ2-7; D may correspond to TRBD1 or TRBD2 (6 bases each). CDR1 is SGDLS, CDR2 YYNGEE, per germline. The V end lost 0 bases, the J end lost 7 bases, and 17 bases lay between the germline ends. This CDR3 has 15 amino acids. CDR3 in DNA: TGTGCCAGCAGCGTAGCTAATGGGGGGCACATGGAGCAGTACTTC. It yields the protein CASSVANGGHMEQYF.

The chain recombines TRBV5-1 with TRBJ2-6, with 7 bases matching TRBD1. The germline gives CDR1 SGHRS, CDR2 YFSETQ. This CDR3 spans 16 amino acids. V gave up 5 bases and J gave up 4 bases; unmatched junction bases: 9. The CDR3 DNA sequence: TGCGCCAGCAGTCACTACAGGGGCTCCGGGGCCAACGTCCTGACTTTC. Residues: CASSHYRGSGANVLTF.

For the CDR3, the DNA is TGCGCCAGCAGGATACAGGACACCGGGGAGCTGTTTTTT. Translation gives CASRIQDTGELFF. The rearrangement uses TRBV4-1 and TRBJ2-2; a possible D gene is TRBD1 (5 bases). CDR1 MGHRA and CDR2 YSYEKL come from the germline V gene. The length of the CDR3 is 13 residues. Trimming took 6 bases from V and 3 from J, leaving 8 bases between them.

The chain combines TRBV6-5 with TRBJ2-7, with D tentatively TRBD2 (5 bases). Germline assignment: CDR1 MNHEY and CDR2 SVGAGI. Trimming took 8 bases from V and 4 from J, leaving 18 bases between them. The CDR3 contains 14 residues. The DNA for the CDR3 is TGTGCCAGCTCTGAGACGGGGAATTTATACGAGCAGTACTTC. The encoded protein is CASSETGNLYEQYF.

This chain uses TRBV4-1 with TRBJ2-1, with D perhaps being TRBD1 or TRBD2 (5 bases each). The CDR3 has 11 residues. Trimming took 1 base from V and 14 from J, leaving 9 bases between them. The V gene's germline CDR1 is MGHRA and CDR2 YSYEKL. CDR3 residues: CASSQGGSEFF. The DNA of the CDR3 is TGCGCCAGCAGCCAAGGGGGGAGCGAGTTCTTC.

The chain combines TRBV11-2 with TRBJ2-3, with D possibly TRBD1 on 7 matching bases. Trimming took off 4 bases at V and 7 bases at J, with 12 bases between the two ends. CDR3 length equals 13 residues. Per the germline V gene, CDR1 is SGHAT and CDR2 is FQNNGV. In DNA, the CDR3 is TGTGCCAGCAGCTCCAGGGGGGTAAATACGCAGTATTTT. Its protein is CASSSRGVNTQYF.

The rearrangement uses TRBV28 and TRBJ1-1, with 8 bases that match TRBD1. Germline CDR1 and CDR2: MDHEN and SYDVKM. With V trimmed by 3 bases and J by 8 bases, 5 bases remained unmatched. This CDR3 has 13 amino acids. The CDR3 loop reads CASSFDRGREAFF. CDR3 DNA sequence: TGTGCCAGCAGTTTTGACAGGGGTCGGGAAGCTTTCTTT.

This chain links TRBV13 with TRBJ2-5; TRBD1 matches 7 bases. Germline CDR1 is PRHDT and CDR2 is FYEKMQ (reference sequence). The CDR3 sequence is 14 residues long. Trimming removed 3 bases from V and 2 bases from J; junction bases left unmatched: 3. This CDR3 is CASSFRDRQETQYF. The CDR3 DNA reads TGTGCCAGCAGCTTCCGGGACAGACAAGAGACCCAGTACTTC.

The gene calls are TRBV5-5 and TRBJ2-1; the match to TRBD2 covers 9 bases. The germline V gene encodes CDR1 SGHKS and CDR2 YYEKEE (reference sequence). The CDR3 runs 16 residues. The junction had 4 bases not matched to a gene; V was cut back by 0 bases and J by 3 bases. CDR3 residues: CASSLGLAEIYNEQFF. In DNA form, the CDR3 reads TGTGCCAGCAGCTTGGGACTAGCGGAAATCTACAATGAGCAGTTCTTC.

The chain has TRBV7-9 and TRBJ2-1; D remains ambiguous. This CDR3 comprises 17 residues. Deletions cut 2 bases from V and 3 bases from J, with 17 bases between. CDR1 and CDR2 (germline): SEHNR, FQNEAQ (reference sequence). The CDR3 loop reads CASSLSRAPGIYNEQFF. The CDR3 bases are TGTGCCAGCAGCTTATCGCGCGCCCCAGGAATCTACAATGAGCAGTTCTTC.

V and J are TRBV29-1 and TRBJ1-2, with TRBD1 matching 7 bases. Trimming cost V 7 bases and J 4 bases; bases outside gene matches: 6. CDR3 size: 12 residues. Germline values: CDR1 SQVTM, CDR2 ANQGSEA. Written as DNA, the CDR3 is TGCAGCGCTACGGGACAGATCTATGGCTACACCTTC. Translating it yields CSATGQIYGYTF.

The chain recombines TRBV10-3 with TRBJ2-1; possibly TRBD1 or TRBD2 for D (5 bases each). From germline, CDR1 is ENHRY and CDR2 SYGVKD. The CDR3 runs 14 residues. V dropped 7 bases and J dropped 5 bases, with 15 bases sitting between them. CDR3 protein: CAIKARGVDNEQFF. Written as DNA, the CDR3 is TGTGCCATCAAGGCCCGAGGGGTGGACAATGAGCAGTTCTTC.

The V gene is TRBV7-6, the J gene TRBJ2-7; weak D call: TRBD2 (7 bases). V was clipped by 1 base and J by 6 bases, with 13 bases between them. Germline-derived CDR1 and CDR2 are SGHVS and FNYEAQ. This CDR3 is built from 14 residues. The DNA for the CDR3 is TGTGCCAGCAGCTTAGGCGGGGGCTCCGGCGAGCAGTACTTC. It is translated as CASSLGGGSGEQYF.

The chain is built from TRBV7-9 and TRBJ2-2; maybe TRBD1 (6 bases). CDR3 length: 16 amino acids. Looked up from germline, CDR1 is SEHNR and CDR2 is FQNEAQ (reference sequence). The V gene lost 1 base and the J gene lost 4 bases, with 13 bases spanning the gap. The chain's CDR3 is CASSLEKQGPTGELFF. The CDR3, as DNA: TGTGCCAGCAGCTTAGAGAAACAGGGTCCCACCGGGGAGCTGTTTTTT.

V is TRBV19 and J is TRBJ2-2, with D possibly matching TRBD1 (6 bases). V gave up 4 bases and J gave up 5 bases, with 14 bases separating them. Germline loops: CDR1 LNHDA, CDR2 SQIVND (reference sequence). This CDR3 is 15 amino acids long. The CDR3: CASSTQGVGTGELFF. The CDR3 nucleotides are TGTGCCAGTAGTACACAGGGCGTAGGTACCGGGGAGCTGTTTTTT. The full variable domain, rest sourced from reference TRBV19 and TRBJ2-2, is DGGITQSPKYLFRKEGQNVTLSCEQNLNHDAMYWYRQDPGQGLRLIYYSQIVNDFQKGDIAEGYSVSREKKESFPLTVTSAQKNPTAFYLCASSTQGVGTGELFFGEGSRLTVL.

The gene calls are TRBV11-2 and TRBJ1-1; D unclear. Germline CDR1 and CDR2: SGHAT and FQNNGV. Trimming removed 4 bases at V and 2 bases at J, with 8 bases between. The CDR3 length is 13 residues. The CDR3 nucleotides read TGTGCCAGCAGCTCGGTGCCTAACACTGAAGCTTTCTTT. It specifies CASSSVPNTEAFF.

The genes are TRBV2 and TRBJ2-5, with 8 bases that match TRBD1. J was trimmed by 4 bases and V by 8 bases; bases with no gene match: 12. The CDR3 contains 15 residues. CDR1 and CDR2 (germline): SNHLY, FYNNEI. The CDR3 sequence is CASPGGAGGRETQYF. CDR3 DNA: TGTGCCAGCCCAGGTGGGGCAGGGGGCAGAGAGACCCAGTACTTC.

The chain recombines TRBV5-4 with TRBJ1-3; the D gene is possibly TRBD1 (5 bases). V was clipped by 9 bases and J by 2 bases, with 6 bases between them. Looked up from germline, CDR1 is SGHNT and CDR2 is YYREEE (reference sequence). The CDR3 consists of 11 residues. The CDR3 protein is CATTAGNTIYF. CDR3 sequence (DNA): TGTGCCACGACAGCTGGAAACACCATATATTTT.

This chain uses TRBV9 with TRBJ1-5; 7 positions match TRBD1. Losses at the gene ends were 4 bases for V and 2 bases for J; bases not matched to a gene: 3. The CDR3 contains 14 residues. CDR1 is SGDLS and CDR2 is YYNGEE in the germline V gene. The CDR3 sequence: CASSRTGGNQPQHF. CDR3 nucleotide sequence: TGTGCCAGCAGCAGGACAGGAGGCAATCAGCCCCAGCATTTT. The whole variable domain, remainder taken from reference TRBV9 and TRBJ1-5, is DSGVTQTPKHLITATGQRVTLRCSPRSGDLSVYWYQQSLDQGLQFLIQYYNGEERAKGNILERFSAQQFPDLHSELNLSSLELGDSALYFCASSRTGGNQPQHFGDGTRLSIL.

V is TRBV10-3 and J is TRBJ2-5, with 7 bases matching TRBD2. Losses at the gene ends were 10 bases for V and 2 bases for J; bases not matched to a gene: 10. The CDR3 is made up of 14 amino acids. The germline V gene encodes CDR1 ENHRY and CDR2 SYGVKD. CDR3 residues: CATYSGGLQETQYF. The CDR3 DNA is TGTGCCACCTACTCCGGGGGACTACAAGAGACCCAGTACTTC.

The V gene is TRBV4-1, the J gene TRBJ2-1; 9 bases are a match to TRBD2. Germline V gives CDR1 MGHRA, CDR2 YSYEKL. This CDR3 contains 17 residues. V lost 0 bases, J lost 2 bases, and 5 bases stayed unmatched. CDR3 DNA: TGCGCCAGCAGCCAAGATTCGGGACTAGCTGCCTACAATGAGCAGTTCTTC. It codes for CASSQDSGLAAYNEQFF.

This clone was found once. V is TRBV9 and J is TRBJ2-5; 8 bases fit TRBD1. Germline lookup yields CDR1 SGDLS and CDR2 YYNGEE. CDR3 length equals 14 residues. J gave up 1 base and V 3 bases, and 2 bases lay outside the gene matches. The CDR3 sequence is CASSATGVQETQYF. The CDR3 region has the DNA TGTGCCAGCAGCGCGACAGGGGTCCAAGAGACCCAGTACTTC. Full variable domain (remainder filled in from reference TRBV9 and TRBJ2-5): DSGVTQTPKHLITATGQRVTLRCSPRSGDLSVYWYQQSLDQGLQFLIQYYNGEERAKGNILERFSAQQFPDLHSELNLSSLELGDSALYFCASSATGVQETQYFGPGTRLLVL.

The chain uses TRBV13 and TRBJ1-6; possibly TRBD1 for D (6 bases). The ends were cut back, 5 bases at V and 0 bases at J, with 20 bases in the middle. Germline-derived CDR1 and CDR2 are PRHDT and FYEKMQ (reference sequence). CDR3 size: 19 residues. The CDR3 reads CASSTKLTGSSSYNSPLHF. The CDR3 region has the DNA TGTGCCAGCAGCACCAAATTGACAGGCAGCTCCTCCTATAATTCACCCCTCCACTTT.

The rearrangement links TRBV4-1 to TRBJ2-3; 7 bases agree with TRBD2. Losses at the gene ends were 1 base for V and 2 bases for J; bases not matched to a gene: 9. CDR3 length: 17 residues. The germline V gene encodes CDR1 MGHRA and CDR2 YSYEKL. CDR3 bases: TGCGCCAGCAGCCAAGTCGCTCGCGGGGGACTCACAGATACGCAGTATTTT. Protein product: CASSQVARGGLTDTQYF.

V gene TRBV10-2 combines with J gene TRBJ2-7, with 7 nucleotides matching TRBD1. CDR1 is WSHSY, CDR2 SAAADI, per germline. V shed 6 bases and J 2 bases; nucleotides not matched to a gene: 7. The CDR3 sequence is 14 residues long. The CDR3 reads CASSTRDRTYEQYF. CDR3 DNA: TGCGCCAGCAGCACCCGGGACAGAACCTACGAGCAGTACTTC.

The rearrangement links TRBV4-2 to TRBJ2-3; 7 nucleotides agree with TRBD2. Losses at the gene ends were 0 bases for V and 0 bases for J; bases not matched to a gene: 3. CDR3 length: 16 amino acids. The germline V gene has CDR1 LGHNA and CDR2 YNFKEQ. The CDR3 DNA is TGTGCCAGCAGCCAAGAAGCGGGGCCCAGCACAGATACGCAGTATTTT. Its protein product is CASSQEAGPSTDTQYF.

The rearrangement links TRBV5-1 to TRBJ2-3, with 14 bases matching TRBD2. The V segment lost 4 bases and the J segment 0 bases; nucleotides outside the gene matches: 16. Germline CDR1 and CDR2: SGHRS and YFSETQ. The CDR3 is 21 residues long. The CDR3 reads CASSLGLAGGSRRISTDTQYF. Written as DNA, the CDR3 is TGCGCCAGCAGCCTTGGACTAGCGGGGGGTTCCCGTCGCATAAGCACAGATACGCAGTATTTT.

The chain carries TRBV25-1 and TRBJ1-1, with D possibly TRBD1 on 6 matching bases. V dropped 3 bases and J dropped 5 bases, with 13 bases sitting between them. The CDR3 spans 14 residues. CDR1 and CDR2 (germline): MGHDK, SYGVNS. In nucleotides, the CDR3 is TGTGCCAGCAGTGACGGGGGGGCGAAGACTGAAGCTTTCTTT. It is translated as CASSDGGAKTEAFF.